Shown below are 20 T cell receptor beta chains from a single sample sequenced in a study of blood T cell repertoires in COVID-19. Here immunoSEQ multiplex PCR was the method, and the copy in TCRdb shows in-frame clones only, minus some. The sample records around 230,000 clones, more than 85% being singletons. Sequencing was done on a sample of peripheral blood. Receptors originate from a man in his forties with acute or convalescent COVID-19.

J is TRBJ2-1 and V is TRBV4-1; 10 positions agree with TRBD1. The length of the CDR3 is 16 residues. The V and J ends lost 1 base and 4 bases, in that order; junction bases with no gene match: 4. Germline V lookup: CDR1 MGHRA, CDR2 YSYEKL. As DNA, the CDR3 is TGCGCCAGCAGCCAAGTTCGGACAGGGGGATACAATGAGCAGTTCTTC. Its translation is CASSQVRTGGYNEQFF.

This clone was picked up one time. V is TRBV2 and J is TRBJ1-1, with D possibly being TRBD1 (5 bases). This CDR3 is 16 amino acids long. With 4 bases removed from V and 0 bases from J, the gap between germline ends came to 15 bases. CDR1 SNHLY and CDR2 FYNNEI come from the germline V gene. The CDR3 DNA sequence: TGTGCCAGCAGTGTGAAGCAGGGATCTTTGAACACTGAAGCTTTCTTT. This encodes CASSVKQGSLNTEAFF.

A word on this clone: Distinct nucleotide sequences in the sample also encode this CDR3. Here the CDR3 reads CASSPGFPYEQYF. CDR3 bases: TGTGCCAGCAGTCCAGGGTTCCCCTACGAGCAGTACTTC. The chain couples TRBV27 to TRBJ2-7; maybe TRBD1 (5 bases). V lost 5 bases to trimming and J lost 2 bases, with 10 bases between them. The CDR3 is 13 amino acids. The germline CDR1 and CDR2 sequences are MNHEY and SMNVEV (reference sequence).

The chain joins TRBV30 to TRBJ1-1; no clear D gene. The ends were cut back, 0 bases at V and 3 bases at J, with 8 bases in the middle. The germline CDR1 and CDR2 sequences are GTSNPN and SVGIG (reference sequence). The CDR3 is 13 residues long. As DNA, the CDR3 is TGTGCCTGGAGTGTACTATCGGACACTGAAGCTTTCTTT. Protein: CAWSVLSDTEAFF.

The chain is built from TRBV6-5 and TRBJ2-1; D not certain. Germline CDR1 is MNHEY and CDR2 is SVGAGI. Trimming stripped 8 bases from V and 0 bases from J, with 11 bases between. The CDR3 runs to 14 residues. The CDR3 DNA reads TGTGCCAGCTCTGACCGGAGCTCCTACAATGAGCAGTTCTTC. Protein sequence: CASSDRSSYNEQFF.

This clone was seen only a few times. The chain joins TRBV7-8 to TRBJ1-5, with a weak D call TRBD1 (5 bases). The V end lost 1 base, the J end lost 7 bases, and 17 bases lay between the germline ends. The V gene's germline CDR1 is SGHVS and CDR2 FQNEAQ. This CDR3 spans 16 amino acids. The CDR3 is CASSLVVDSLGQPQHF. The CDR3 coding sequence is TGTGCCAGCAGCTTAGTTGTCGACAGCTTGGGCCAGCCCCAGCATTTT.

This chain connects TRBV19 to TRBJ2-2; 11 nucleotides align to TRBD1. The CDR3 spans 14 residues. Trimming at V came to 4 bases and at J to 7 bases, leaving 2 bases not matched to a gene. Germline loops: CDR1 LNHDA, CDR2 SQIVND (reference sequence). The CDR3 protein is CASSTGTGGGELFF. Written as DNA, the CDR3 is TGTGCCAGTAGTACCGGGACAGGGGGCGGGGAGCTGTTTTTT.

The CDR3 DNA reads as TGTGCCAGCAGCTTCGACTGGTTAAGCACAGATACGCAGTATTTT. This sequence encodes CASSFDWLSTDTQYF. The gene calls are TRBV7-2 and TRBJ2-3; D unresolved. Germline CDR1 SGHTA, CDR2 FQGNSA. Trimming shortened V by 3 bases and J by 0 bases, and 10 bases separated the two germline ends. The CDR3 is 15 residues long. The full variable domain, with the rest looked up from reference TRBV7-2 and TRBJ2-3, is GAGVSQSPSNKVTEKGKDVELRCDPISGHTALYWYRQSLGQGLEFLIYFQGNSAPDKSGLPSDRFSAERTGGSVSTLTIQRTQQEDSAVYLCASSFDWLSTDTQYFGPGTRLTVL.

This chain connects TRBV7-6 to TRBJ2-7; 7 nucleotides align to TRBD1. This CDR3 comprises 14 residues. The germline V gene has CDR1 SGHVS and CDR2 FNYEAQ. With V trimmed by 5 bases and J by 0 bases, 4 bases remained unmatched. CDR3 amino acids: CASSSDRDSYEQYF. The CDR3 coding sequence is TGTGCCAGCAGCAGCGACAGGGACTCCTACGAGCAGTACTTC. The full variable domain, in which reference TRBV7-6 and TRBJ2-7 provide the parts outside the CDR3, is GAGVSQSPRYKVTKRGQDVALRCDPISGHVSLYWYRQALGQGPEFLTYFNYEAQQDKSGLPNDRFSAERPEGSISTLTIQRTEQRDSAMYRCASSSDRDSYEQYFGPGTRLTVT.

This chain joins TRBV9 and TRBJ2-5; perhaps TRBD2 as D (7 bases). Trimming left V 4 bases short and J 0 bases short, with 13 bases between. This CDR3 has 15 residues. The germline V gene encodes CDR1 SGDLS and CDR2 YYNGEE. The CDR3 loop is CASSRGGGNQETQYF. CDR3 sequence (DNA): TGTGCCAGCAGCCGGGGAGGGGGTAACCAAGAGACCCAGTACTTC.

This chain links TRBV5-4 with TRBJ2-7; D possibly corresponds to TRBD2 (6 bases). This CDR3 spans 13 amino acids. CDR1 SGHNT and CDR2 YYREEE come from the germline V gene (reference sequence). V was trimmed by 3 bases and J by 0 bases, leaving 7 bases between them. CDR3 loop: CASSSGLSYEQYF. The CDR3 DNA reads TGTGCCAGCAGCTCGGGACTCTCCTACGAGCAGTACTTC. The entire variable domain, with the rest obtained from reference TRBV5-4 and TRBJ2-7, is as follows: ETGVTQSPTHLIKTRGQQVTLRCSSQSGHNTVSWYQQALGQGPQFIFQYYREEENGRGNFPPRFSGLQFPNYSSELNVNALELDDSALYLCASSSGLSYEQYFGPGTRLTVT.

The J gene is TRBJ2-1, the V gene TRBV27, with 10 positions matching TRBD1. The CDR3 totals 14 residues. Losses at the gene ends were 5 bases for V and 9 bases for J; bases not matched to a gene: 7. Germline V gene sequence: CDR1 MNHEY, CDR2 SMNVEV (reference sequence). The CDR3, as DNA: TGTGCCAGCAGTCCCCTGACAGGGGGCTTTGAGCAGTTCTTC. Protein product: CASSPLTGGFEQFF.

The V and J genes are TRBV6-2 or TRBV6-3 and TRBJ1-6; D is uncertain. This CDR3 has 16 amino acids. The ends were cut back, 5 bases at V and 8 bases at J, with 19 bases in the middle. Germline CDR1 and CDR2: MNHEY and SVGEGT. CDR3 nucleotide sequence: TGTGCCAGCAGTAGGCTCGAGATTCTTGGAGATTCACCCCTCCACTTT. It codes for CASSRLEILGDSPLHF.

The J gene is TRBJ2-3, the V gene TRBV6-5; D remains ambiguous. The CDR3 has 14 residues. Germline CDR1 and CDR2: MNHEY and SVGAGI. V dropped 7 bases and J dropped 4 bases, with 15 bases sitting between them. CDR3 protein: CASIPLSGADTQYF. The CDR3 bases are TGTGCCAGCATCCCATTATCGGGTGCAGATACGCAGTATTTT.

The chain links TRBV27 to TRBJ2-1; 8 nucleotides align to TRBD2. The V gene's germline CDR1 is MNHEY and CDR2 SMNVEV (reference sequence). This CDR3 has 11 amino acids. V was clipped by 6 bases and J by 9 bases; unmatched bases: 1. This chain's CDR3 is CASSRGGEQFF. In nucleotides, the CDR3 is TGTGCCAGCAGCCGGGGGGGTGAGCAGTTCTTC.

The V and J genes are TRBV5-1 and TRBJ2-7, with TRBD1 as a possible D gene (6 bases). Trimming took off 4 bases at V and 7 bases at J, with 18 bases between the two ends. Germline V lookup: CDR1 SGHRS, CDR2 YFSETQ. The CDR3 loop spans 14 amino acids. The chain's CDR3 is CASSGSYRVWEQYF. The CDR3 coding sequence is TGCGCCAGCAGCGGATCCTACAGGGTTTGGGAGCAGTACTTC.

This clone has a single count. The gene calls are TRBV11-2 and TRBJ1-1, with D hard to call. The germline gives CDR1 SGHAT, CDR2 FQNNGV. V lost 8 bases to trimming and J lost 5 bases, with 12 bases between them. The CDR3 length is 12 residues. The CDR3 is CASEGLETEAFF. For the CDR3, the DNA is TGTGCCAGCGAGGGCTTAGAAACTGAAGCTTTCTTT.

The chain employs TRBV7-3 and TRBJ2-7; weak D call: TRBD1 (5 bases). Germline V gene data show CDR1 as SGHTA and CDR2 as FQGTGA. CDR3 length equals 15 residues. Trimming stripped 4 bases from V and 5 bases from J, with 18 bases between. The CDR3, as DNA: TGTGCCAGCAGCTCTTTAGGGGCAGACCCCAACGAGCAGTACTTC. Translation: CASSSLGADPNEQYF.

The chain carries TRBV11-3 and TRBJ2-1, with D tentatively TRBD2 (7 bases). V lost 5 bases, J lost 10 bases, and 9 bases lay in between. This CDR3 is built from 11 residues. Germline-derived CDR1 and CDR2 are SGHNT and YENEEA. CDR3 region: CASSAGAEQFF. The CDR3 region has the DNA TGTGCCAGCAGCGCGGGGGCCGAGCAGTTCTTC.

The chain uses TRBV11-2 and TRBJ2-7, with unresolved D. The CDR3 extends over 12 amino acids. V gave up 1 base and J gave up 4 bases, with 5 bases separating them. CDR1 and CDR2 from the germline V gene are SGHAT and FQNNGV. The CDR3 is CASSLVSYEQYF. The CDR3 DNA is TGTGCCAGCAGCTTAGTCAGTTACGAGCAGTACTTC. The full variable domain, its missing parts supplied by reference TRBV11-2 and TRBJ2-7, is EAGVAQSPRYKIIEKRQSVAFWCNPISGHATLYWYQQILGQGPKLLIQFQNNGVVDDSQLPKDRFSAERLKGVDSTLKIQPAKLEDSAVYLCASSLVSYEQYFGPGTRLTVT.